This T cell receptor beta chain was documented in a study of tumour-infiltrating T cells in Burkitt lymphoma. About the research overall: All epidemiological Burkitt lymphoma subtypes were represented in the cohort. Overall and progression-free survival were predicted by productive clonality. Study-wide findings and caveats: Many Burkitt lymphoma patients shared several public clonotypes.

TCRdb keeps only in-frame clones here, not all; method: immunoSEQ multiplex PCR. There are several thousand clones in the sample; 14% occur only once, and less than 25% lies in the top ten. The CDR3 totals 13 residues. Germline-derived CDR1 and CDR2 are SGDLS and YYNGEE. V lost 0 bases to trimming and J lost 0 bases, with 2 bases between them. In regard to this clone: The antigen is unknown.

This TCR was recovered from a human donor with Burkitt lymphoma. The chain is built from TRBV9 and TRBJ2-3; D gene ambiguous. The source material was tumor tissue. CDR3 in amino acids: CASSVDSTDTQYF. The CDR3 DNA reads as TGTGCCAGCAGCGTAGATAGCACAGATACGCAGTATTTT. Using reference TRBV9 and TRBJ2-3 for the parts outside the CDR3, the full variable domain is DSGVTQTPKHLITATGQRVTLRCSPRSGDLSVYWYQQSLDQGLQFLIQYYNGEERAKGNILERFSAQQFPDLHSELNLSSLELGDSALYFCASSVDSTDTQYFGPGTRLTVL.